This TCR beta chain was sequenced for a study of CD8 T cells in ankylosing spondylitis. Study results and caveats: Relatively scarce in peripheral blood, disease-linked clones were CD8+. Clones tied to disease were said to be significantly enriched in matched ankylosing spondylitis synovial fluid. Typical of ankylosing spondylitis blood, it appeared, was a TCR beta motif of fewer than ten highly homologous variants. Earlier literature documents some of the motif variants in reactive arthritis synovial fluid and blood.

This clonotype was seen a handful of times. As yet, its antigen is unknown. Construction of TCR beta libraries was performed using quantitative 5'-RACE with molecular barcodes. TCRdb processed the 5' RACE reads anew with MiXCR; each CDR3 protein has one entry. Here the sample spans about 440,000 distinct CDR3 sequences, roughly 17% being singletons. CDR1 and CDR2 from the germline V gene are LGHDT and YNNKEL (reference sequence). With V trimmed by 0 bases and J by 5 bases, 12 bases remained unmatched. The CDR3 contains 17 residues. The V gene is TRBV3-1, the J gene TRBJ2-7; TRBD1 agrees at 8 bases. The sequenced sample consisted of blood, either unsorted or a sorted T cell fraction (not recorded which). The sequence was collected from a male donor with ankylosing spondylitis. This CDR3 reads CASSQDLRQGAPHEQYF. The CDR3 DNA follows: TGTGCCAGCAGCCAAGATCTTCGGCAGGGGGCCCCCCACGAGCAGTACTTC.